The T cell receptor (beta chain) under discussion was sequenced for a study of T cell responses to AZD1222 COVID-19 vaccine. The germline gives CDR1 MNHNY, CDR2 SVGAGI (reference sequence). V was cut by 2 bases and J by 7 bases, with 5 bases left in between. There are 12 residues in the CDR3. The data were produced by immunoSEQ multiplex PCR, yet TCRdb's version contains in-frame clones alone and is incomplete. The sample records over 130,000 clones, roughly 92% being singletons. A word on this clone: Antigen unknown.

Overall study findings and caveats: After two AZD1222 doses, spike-specific TCR breadth and depth rose versus day 0. The study found vaccine-associated CD4 TCRs spanning spike, dominant at 160-218 and 743-854. Repertoires were obtained solely post-peak T cell response. Clonal diversity was possibly underestimated, and the donors were mostly white British, with more females.

The receptor was isolated from an adult who received the AZD1222 COVID-19 vaccine. This sample comprised peripheral blood, obtained 28 days after the second AZD1222 dose. This sequence joins TRBV6-6 and TRBJ2-2, with D uncertain. The CDR3 here is CASSYPGGELFF. The CDR3 DNA reads as TGTGCCAGCAGTTACCCGGGCGGGGAGCTGTTTTTT.